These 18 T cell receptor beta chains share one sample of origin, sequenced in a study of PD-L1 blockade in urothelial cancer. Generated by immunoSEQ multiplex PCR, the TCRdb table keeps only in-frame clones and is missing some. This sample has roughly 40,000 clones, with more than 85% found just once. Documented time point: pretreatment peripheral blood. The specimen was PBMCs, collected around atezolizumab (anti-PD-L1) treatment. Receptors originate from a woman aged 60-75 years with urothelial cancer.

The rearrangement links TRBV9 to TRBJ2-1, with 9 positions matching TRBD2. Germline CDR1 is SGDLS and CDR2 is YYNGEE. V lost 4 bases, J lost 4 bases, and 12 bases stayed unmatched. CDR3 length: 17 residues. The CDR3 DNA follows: TGTGCCAGCAGCCCCCATCAGCTAGCGGGACAATACAATGAGCAGTTCTTC. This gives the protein CASSPHQLAGQYNEQFF.

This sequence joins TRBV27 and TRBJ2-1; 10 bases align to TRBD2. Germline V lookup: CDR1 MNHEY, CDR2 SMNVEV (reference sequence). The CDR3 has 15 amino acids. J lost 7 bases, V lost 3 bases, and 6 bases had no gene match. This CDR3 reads CASSFQEREGNEQFF. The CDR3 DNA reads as TGTGCCAGCAGTTTCCAAGAGCGGGAGGGGAATGAGCAGTTCTTC.

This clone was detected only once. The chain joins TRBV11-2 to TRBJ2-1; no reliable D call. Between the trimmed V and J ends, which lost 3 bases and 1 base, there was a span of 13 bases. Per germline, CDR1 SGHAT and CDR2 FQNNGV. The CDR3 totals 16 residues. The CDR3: CASSFQVIRSYNEQFF. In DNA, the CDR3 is TGTGCCAGCAGCTTTCAGGTAATTAGGTCCTACAATGAGCAGTTCTTC.

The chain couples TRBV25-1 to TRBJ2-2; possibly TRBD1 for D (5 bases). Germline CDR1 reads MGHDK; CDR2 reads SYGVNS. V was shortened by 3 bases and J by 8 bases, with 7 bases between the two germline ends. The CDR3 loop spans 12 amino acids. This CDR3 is CASSDQGGELFF. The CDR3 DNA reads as TGTGCCAGCAGTGACCAGGGTGGGGAGCTGTTTTTT.

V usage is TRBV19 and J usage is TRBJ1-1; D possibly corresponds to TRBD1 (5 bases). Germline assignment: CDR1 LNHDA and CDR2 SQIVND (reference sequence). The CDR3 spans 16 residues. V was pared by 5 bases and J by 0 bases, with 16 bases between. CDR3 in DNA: TGTGCCAGTAGTCCTGGGGGAGGCAGGATGAACACTGAAGCTTTCTTT. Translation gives CASSPGGGRMNTEAFF. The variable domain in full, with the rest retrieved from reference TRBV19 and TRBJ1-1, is DGGITQSPKYLFRKEGQNVTLSCEQNLNHDAMYWYRQDPGQGLRLIYYSQIVNDFQKGDIAEGYSVSREKKESFPLTVTSAQKNPTAFYLCASSPGGGRMNTEAFFGQGTRLTVV.

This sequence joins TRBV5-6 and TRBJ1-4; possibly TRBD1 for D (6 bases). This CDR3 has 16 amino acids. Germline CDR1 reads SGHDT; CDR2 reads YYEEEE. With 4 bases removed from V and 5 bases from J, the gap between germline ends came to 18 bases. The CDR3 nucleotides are TGTGCCAGCAGCCTAAACCGACAGGCGATCAATGAAAAACTGTTTTTT. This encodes CASSLNRQAINEKLFF.

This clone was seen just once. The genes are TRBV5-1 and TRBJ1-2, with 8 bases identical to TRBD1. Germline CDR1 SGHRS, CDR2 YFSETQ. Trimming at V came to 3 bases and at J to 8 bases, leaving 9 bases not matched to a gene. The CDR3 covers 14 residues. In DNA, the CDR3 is TGCGCCAGCAGCTCTCTAGACAGGGGAGGGGGCTACACCTTC. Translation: CASSSLDRGGGYTF.

CDR3 sequence (DNA): TGTGCCAGCACCAACCAGACAAGGTTCTATGGCTACACCTTC. It yields the protein CASTNQTRFYGYTF. The chain couples TRBV7-9 to TRBJ1-2, with no clear D. V was cut by 7 bases and J by 4 bases, with 16 bases left in between. The germline V gene encodes CDR1 SEHNR and CDR2 FQNEAQ (reference sequence). This CDR3 contains 14 residues.

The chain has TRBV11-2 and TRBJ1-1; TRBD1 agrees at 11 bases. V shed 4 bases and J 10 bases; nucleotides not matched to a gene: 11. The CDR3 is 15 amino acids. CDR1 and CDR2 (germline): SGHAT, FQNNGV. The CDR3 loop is CASSWTGGVTFSAFF. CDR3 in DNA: TGTGCCAGCAGCTGGACAGGGGGCGTTACTTTCTCAGCTTTCTTT.

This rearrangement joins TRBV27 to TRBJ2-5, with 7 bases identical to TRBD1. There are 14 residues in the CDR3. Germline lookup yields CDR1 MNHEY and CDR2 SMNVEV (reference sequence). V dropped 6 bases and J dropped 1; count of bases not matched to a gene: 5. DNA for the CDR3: TGTGCCAGCAGGCGACGGACAGGCCAAGAGACCCAGTACTTC. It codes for CASRRRTGQETQYF.

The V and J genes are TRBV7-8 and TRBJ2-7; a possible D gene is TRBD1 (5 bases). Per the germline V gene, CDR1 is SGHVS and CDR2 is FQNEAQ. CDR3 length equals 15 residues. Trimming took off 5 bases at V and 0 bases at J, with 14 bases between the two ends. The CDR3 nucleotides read TGTGCCAGCAGCCTCGCCCGGCAGGGCTCCTACGAGCAGTACTTC. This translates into CASSLARQGSYEQYF.

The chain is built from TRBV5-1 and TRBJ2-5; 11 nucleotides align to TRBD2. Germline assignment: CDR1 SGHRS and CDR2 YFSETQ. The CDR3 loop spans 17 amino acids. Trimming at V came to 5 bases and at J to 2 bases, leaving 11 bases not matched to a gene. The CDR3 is CASRLGSSGRSQETQYF. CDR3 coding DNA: TGCGCCAGCAGACTCGGGTCTAGCGGGAGGTCACAAGAGACCCAGTACTTC.

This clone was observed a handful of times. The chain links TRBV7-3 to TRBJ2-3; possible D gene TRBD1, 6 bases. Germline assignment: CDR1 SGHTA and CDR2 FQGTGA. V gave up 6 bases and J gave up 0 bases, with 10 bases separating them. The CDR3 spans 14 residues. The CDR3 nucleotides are TGTGCCAGCAGTCGAACAGGGAGCACAGATACGCAGTATTTT. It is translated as CASSRTGSTDTQYF.

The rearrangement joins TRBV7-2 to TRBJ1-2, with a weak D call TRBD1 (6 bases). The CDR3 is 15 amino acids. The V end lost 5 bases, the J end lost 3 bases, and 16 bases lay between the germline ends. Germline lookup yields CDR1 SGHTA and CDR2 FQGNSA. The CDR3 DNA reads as TGTGCCAGCAGCCCCCAGTGGACAGAGTACTATGGCTACACCTTC. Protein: CASSPQWTEYYGYTF.

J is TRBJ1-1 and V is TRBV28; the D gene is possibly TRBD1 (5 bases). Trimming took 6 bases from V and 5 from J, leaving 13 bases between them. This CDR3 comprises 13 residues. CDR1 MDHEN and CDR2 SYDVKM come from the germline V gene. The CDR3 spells CASSQIGGTEAFF. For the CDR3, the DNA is TGTGCCAGCAGCCAAATCGGGGGGACTGAAGCTTTCTTT.

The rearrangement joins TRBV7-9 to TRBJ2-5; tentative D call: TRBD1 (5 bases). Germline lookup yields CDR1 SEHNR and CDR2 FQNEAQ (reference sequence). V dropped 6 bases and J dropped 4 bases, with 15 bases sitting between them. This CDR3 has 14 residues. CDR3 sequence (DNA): TGTGCCAGCAGTTTACCAGGGTGGACAGAGACCCAGTACTTC. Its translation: CASSLPGWTETQYF.

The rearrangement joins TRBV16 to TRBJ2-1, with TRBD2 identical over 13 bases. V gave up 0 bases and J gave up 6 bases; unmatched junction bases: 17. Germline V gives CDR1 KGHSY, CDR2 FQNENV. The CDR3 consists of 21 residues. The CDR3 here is CASSQSRLAGGPNTVFNEQFF. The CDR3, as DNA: TGTGCCAGCAGCCAATCGCGACTAGCGGGAGGACCCAATACTGTATTCAATGAGCAGTTCTTC.

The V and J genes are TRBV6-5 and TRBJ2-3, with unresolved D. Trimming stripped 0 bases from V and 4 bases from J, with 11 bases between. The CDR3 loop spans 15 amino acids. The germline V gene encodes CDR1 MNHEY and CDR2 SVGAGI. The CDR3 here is CASSYSNSKSDTQYF. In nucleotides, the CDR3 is TGTGCCAGCAGTTACTCGAACAGCAAATCAGATACGCAGTATTTT.